A selection of T cell receptor beta chains follows, all from one sample in a study of T-cell memory formation after mild COVID-19. TCRdb analysed the 5' RACE reads with MiXCR anew, one entry per CDR3 protein. The sample has 200,000 or so distinct CDR3 sequences; around 15% are singletons. Sequencing was carried out using PBMCs or a T cell subset sorted from them (not recorded which). These TCRs come from an adult woman who had mild COVID-19 (a few samples of this study predate the infection). Cell type and time point are not known. The CDR3 runs from the conserved cysteine through the conserved F or W. The D gene is left open where the match is weak. Rows give clone size only sometimes, using once, few, many, or a class for an expanded clone.

>.|TRBJ2-7|.|TRBV5-1
CASSLAPPSYEQYF
TGCGCCAGCAGCTTGGCCCCCCCTTCCTACGAGCAGTACTTC
>few|TRBJ2-6|.|TRBV12-3/TRBV12-4
CASSPVLTGANVLTF
TGTGCCAGCAGTCCAGTCTTGACTGGGGCCAACGTCCTGACTTTC
>few|TRBJ1-1|.|TRBV2
CASSDVGGGNTEAFF
TGTGCCAGCAGTGATGTCGGAGGTGGGAACACTGAAGCTTTCTTT
>.|TRBJ1-5|TRBD1|TRBV20-1
CSALQGAGQPQHF
TGCAGTGCTCTGCAGGGGGCAGGTCAGCCCCAGCATTTT
>once|TRBJ1-2|.|TRBV2
CASSEQGIYSGYTF
TGTGCCAGCAGTGAGCAGGGGATTTATTCCGGCTACACCTTC
>few|TRBJ2-2|TRBD2|TRBV7-3
CASSFRREGANTGELFF
TGTGCCAGCAGCTTCCGCAGGGAGGGCGCGAACACCGGGGAGCTGTTTTTT
>many|TRBJ2-7|.|TRBV3-1
CASSQDYEQYF
TGTGCCAGCAGCCAGGACTACGAGCAGTACTTC
>many|TRBJ2-3|.|TRBV20-1
CSAPRTSGGDTQYF
TGCAGTGCTCCTAGAACCTCAGGTGGAGATACGCAGTATTTT
>few|TRBJ2-5|TRBD2|TRBV7-3
CASSPRPLAGGETQYF
TGTGCCAGCAGCCCCCGCCCTCTAGCGGGAGGAGAGACCCAGTACTTC
>.|TRBJ2-2|.|TRBV20-1
CSARGPSNANTGELFF
TGCAGTGCTAGAGGTCCCAGCAACGCGAACACCGGGGAGCTGTTTTTT
>.|TRBJ1-1|.|TRBV4-3
CASSQERQVTEAFF
TGCGCCAGCAGCCAAGAGAGGCAGGTCACTGAAGCTTTCTTT
>few|TRBJ1-2|.|TRBV6-1
CASSFSTGYRHGYTF
TGTGCCAGCAGTTTCTCAACGGGGTATAGACACGGCTACACCTTC
>.|TRBJ2-5|TRBD2|TRBV5-4
CASRHSGGVETQYF
TGTGCCAGCAGACATAGCGGGGGGGTGGAGACCCAGTACTTC
>.|TRBJ1-3|.|TRBV5-1
CASSLMGLTSGNTIYF
TGCGCCAGCAGCTTGATGGGGTTAACCTCTGGAAACACCATATATTTT
>.|TRBJ2-2|TRBD1|TRBV7-7
CASSLGTGATGELFF
TGTGCCAGCAGCTTGGGGACAGGGGCCACCGGGGAGCTGTTTTTT
>few|TRBJ1-1|.|TRBV30
CAWRLTVSGEAFF
TGTGCCTGGAGATTGACAGTTTCGGGGGAAGCTTTCTTT
>.|TRBJ2-3|.|TRBV3-1
CASSPTGGVRTDTQYF
TGTGCCAGCAGCCCTACCGGGGGTGTGAGGACAGATACGCAGTATTTT
>once|TRBJ1-2|.|TRBV2
CASSSWQSYGYTF
TGTGCCAGCAGCTCATGGCAGAGCTATGGCTACACCTTC
>few|TRBJ2-2|.|TRBV5-5
CASRQGNTGELFF
TGTGCCAGCAGACAGGGGAACACCGGGGAGCTGTTTTTT
>few|TRBJ2-3|.|TRBV5-1
CASSLPGGTDTQYF
TGCGCCAGCAGCTTGCCGGGGGGCACAGATACGCAGTATTTT
>.|TRBJ1-4|.|TRBV20-1
CSASDLATNEKLFF
TGCAGTGCTTCCGACCTTGCAACTAATGAAAAACTGTTTTTT
>many|TRBJ2-7|.|TRBV7-2
CASSFHREQYF
TGTGCCAGCAGCTTCCACAGAGAGCAGTACTTC
>.|TRBJ1-1|.|TRBV20-1
CSASEQGVGTEAFF
TGCAGTGCTAGTGAACAGGGAGTGGGGACTGAAGCTTTCTTT
>.|TRBJ1-1|TRBD1|TRBV11-2
CASSLDRAAEAFF
TGTGCCAGCAGCTTGGACAGGGCGGCTGAAGCTTTCTTT
>.|TRBJ1-4|.|TRBV7-2
CASRQEGMVNKLFF
TGTGCCAGCAGACAGGAGGGGATGGTTAATAAACTGTTTTTT
>few|TRBJ1-2|.|TRBV5-4
CASSHSTAYGYTF
TGTGCCAGCAGCCATTCGACAGCTTATGGCTACACCTTC
>.|TRBJ2-5|TRBD2|TRBV6-5
CASRLAGEGWETQYF
TGTGCCAGCAGACTAGCGGGAGAAGGTTGGGAGACCCAGTACTTC
>few|TRBJ1-1|.|TRBV12-3/TRBV12-4
CASSLGKTEAFF
TGTGCCAGCAGTTTAGGGAAGACTGAAGCTTTCTTT
>.|TRBJ1-5|.|TRBV5-6
CASSLPDQPQHF
TGTGCCAGCAGCTTACCGGATCAGCCCCAGCATTTT
>.|TRBJ2-3|.|TRBV5-1
CASSPEGGYTDTQYF
TGCGCCAGCAGCCCCGAGGGGGGATATACAGATACGCAGTATTTT
>few|TRBJ1-1|.|TRBV20-1
CSAGRATEAFF
TGCAGTGCTGGAAGGGCCACTGAAGCTTTCTTT
>.|TRBJ1-1|.|TRBV11-2
CASSRAFEAFF
TGTGCCAGCAGCCGGGCCTTTGAAGCTTTCTTT
>.|TRBJ2-7|TRBD2|TRBV14
CASSQRPGGEQYF
TGTGCCAGCAGCCAGCGTCCCGGGGGGGAGCAGTACTTC
>few|TRBJ2-1|.|TRBV7-6
CASSLGGLESYNEQFF
TGTGCCAGCAGCTTAGGGGGTTTGGAGTCCTACAATGAGCAGTTCTTC
>.|TRBJ2-1|TRBD2|TRBV5-1
CASSSLAGGNNEQFF
TGCGCCAGCAGCTCTCTAGCGGGGGGGAACAATGAGCAGTTCTTC
>once|TRBJ1-1|.|TRBV30
CAWSLSLNTEAFF
TGTGCCTGGAGTCTTTCCCTGAACACTGAAGCTTTCTTT
>.|TRBJ2-7|.|TRBV5-1
CASSLTGSSYEQYF
TGCGCCAGCAGCTTGACCGGGAGCTCCTACGAGCAGTACTTC
>.|TRBJ2-2|.|TRBV18
CASSPYGNTGELFF
TGTGCCAGCTCACCATATGGAAACACCGGGGAGCTGTTTTTT
>many|TRBJ2-1|TRBD2|TRBV24-1
CATSEQGLAGRNEQFF
TGTGCCACCAGTGAGCAGGGGCTAGCGGGACGTAATGAGCAGTTCTTC
>many|TRBJ2-1|.|TRBV5-5
CASSLRGGEQFF
TGTGCCAGCAGCTTGAGGGGCGGTGAGCAGTTCTTC
>.|TRBJ2-7|TRBD2|TRBV7-2
CASSLTSGRAVKEQYF
TGTGCCAGCAGCCTGACTAGCGGGAGGGCTGTAAAGGAGCAGTACTTC
>.|TRBJ1-2|.|TRBV19
CASSIIGRGIYGYTF
TGTGCCAGTAGTATCATCGGTCGGGGAATCTATGGCTACACCTTC
>.|TRBJ2-1|TRBD2|TRBV10-3
CAIRSGTSEYNEQFF
TGTGCCATCAGATCCGGGACTAGCGAATACAATGAGCAGTTCTTC
>.|TRBJ1-1|.|TRBV3-1
CASSQGIRDTEAFF
TGTGCCAGCAGCCAAGGGATCCGGGACACTGAAGCTTTCTTT
>.|TRBJ1-1|.|TRBV5-5
CASSQHQSTEAFF
TGTGCCAGCAGCCAACATCAGTCCACTGAAGCTTTCTTT
>.|TRBJ2-6|.|TRBV9
CASSVRFEGGLPDSGANVLTF
TGTGCCAGCAGCGTACGGTTCGAAGGGGGACTCCCCGACTCTGGGGCCAACGTCCTGACTTTC
>few|TRBJ2-3|TRBD2|TRBV15
CATSRDPLARTDTQYF
TGTGCCACCAGCAGAGATCCACTAGCGCGGACAGATACGCAGTATTTT
>many|TRBJ1-1|TRBD1|TRBV30
CAWSVNRGTEAFF
TGTGCCTGGAGCGTTAACAGGGGAACTGAAGCTTTCTTT
>few|TRBJ2-7|.|TRBV5-1
CASSRRGNEQYF
TGCGCCAGCAGCCGCCGGGGGAACGAGCAGTACTTC
>few|TRBJ1-1|TRBD1|TRBV6-5
CASSPVGTGSRGSGAFF
TGTGCCAGCAGCCCCGTCGGGACAGGTTCAAGAGGGTCTGGCGCTTTCTTT
>.|TRBJ2-1|TRBD1|TRBV30
CAWSVRGNNEQFF
TGTGCCTGGAGTGTCAGGGGGAACAATGAGCAGTTCTTC
>few|TRBJ2-1|.|TRBV6-6
CASSSRQQYSYNEQFF
TGTGCCAGCAGTTCCCGACAGCAATACTCCTACAATGAGCAGTTCTTC
>few|TRBJ1-5|.|TRBV30
CAWGSGPGAQPQHF
TGTGCCTGGGGCTCGGGGCCAGGGGCCCAGCCCCAGCATTTT